This is a list of T cell receptor beta chains from one sample in a study of blood T cells in healthy people across ages. Each CDR3 protein is one row after TCRdb ran MiXCR on the 5' RACE reads. Of 1.5 million to 2 million distinct CDR3 sequences listed, about two fifths are singletons. The sequencing sample was made of blood. The receptors originated from a human donor in good health. Each CDR3 is given with its conserved first and last residue. D genes are given only for firm matches. Size tells how often a clone was seen (once, few, many) or the class of an expanded clone, and some rows leave it out.

V gene: TRBV20-1
D gene: .
J gene: TRBJ2-6
CDR3 length: 18
clone size: .
CDR3 DNA: TGCAGTGCTAGCTCTTTTGGGGCGGCTAGCTCTGGGGCCAACGTCCTGACTTTC
CDR3 protein: CSASSFGAASSGANVLTF

V gene: TRBV7-9
D gene: .
J gene: TRBJ1-1
CDR3 length: 13
clone size: .
CDR3 DNA: TGTGCCAGCAGCGGGCCACCGAACACTGAAGCTTTCTTT
CDR3 protein: CASSGPPNTEAFF

V gene: TRBV20-1
D gene: TRBD2
J gene: TRBJ2-5
CDR3 length: 15
clone size: .
CDR3 DNA: TGCAGTGCTAGGGGGGGACTAGCGGGCCAAGAGACCCAGTACTTC
CDR3 protein: CSARGGLAGQETQYF

V gene: TRBV11-2
D gene: TRBD2
J gene: TRBJ2-4
CDR3 length: 17
clone size: few
CDR3 DNA: TGTGCCAGCAGCTGGACTAGCGGGGGTCTAGCCAAAAACATTCAGTACTTC
CDR3 protein: CASSWTSGGLAKNIQYF

V gene: TRBV20-1
D gene: .
J gene: TRBJ2-2
CDR3 length: 17
clone size: .
CDR3 DNA: TGCAGTGCTAGAGATAGTTGGGGCGGGCTGAACACCGGGGAGCTGTTTTTT
CDR3 protein: CSARDSWGGLNTGELFF

V gene: TRBV2
D gene: TRBD2
J gene: TRBJ2-7
CDR3 length: 15
clone size: many
CDR3 DNA: TGTGCCAGCAGAAATGACGGGACTAGCGGCTACGAGCAGTACTTC
CDR3 protein: CASRNDGTSGYEQYF

V gene: TRBV7-2
D gene: .
J gene: TRBJ2-4
CDR3 length: 12
clone size: .
CDR3 DNA: TGTGCCAGCACCCACCTACGAGACATTCAGTACTTC
CDR3 protein: CASTHLRDIQYF

V gene: TRBV5-1
D gene: TRBD2
J gene: TRBJ2-1
CDR3 length: 16
clone size: .
CDR3 DNA: TGCGCCAGCAGCTTGGGGTTTGGGGGACTAGGCAATGAGCAGTTCTTC
CDR3 protein: CASSLGFGGLGNEQFF

V gene: TRBV29-1
D gene: .
J gene: TRBJ2-5
CDR3 length: 13
clone size: few
CDR3 DNA: TGCAGCTCCTACCGAGCCTCACAAGAGACCCAGTACTTC
CDR3 protein: CSSYRASQETQYF

V gene: TRBV11-2
D gene: .
J gene: TRBJ2-1
CDR3 length: 15
clone size: .
CDR3 DNA: TGTGCCAGCCGTCCCCTAATTCGGTCCTACAATGAGCAGTTCTTC
CDR3 protein: CASRPLIRSYNEQFF

V gene: TRBV5-1
D gene: .
J gene: TRBJ2-5
CDR3 length: 14
clone size: few
CDR3 DNA: TGCGCCAGCAGCTTGTCAGATTTGCAAGAGACCCAGTACTTC
CDR3 protein: CASSLSDLQETQYF

V gene: TRBV28
D gene: TRBD1
J gene: TRBJ2-6
CDR3 length: 18
clone size: .
CDR3 DNA: TGTGCCAGCAGTTCCGAGGGACAGCACTCCTCTGGGGCCAACGTCCTGACTTTC
CDR3 protein: CASSSEGQHSSGANVLTF

V gene: TRBV29-1
D gene: TRBD2
J gene: TRBJ2-3
CDR3 length: 13
clone size: many
CDR3 DNA: TGCAGCGTTAGCAGCGGGGGTCTAGATACGCAGTATTTT
CDR3 protein: CSVSSGGLDTQYF

V gene: TRBV7-2
D gene: TRBD2
J gene: TRBJ2-7
CDR3 length: 16
clone size: .
CDR3 DNA: TGTGCCAGCAGCTTAGGTAGGAGCGGGGGCTCCTACGAGCAGTACTTC
CDR3 protein: CASSLGRSGGSYEQYF

V gene: TRBV7-2
D gene: .
J gene: TRBJ2-7
CDR3 length: 15
clone size: .
CDR3 DNA: TGTGCCAGCAGGTTTGGCGCTACTACCATAGACGAGCAGTACTTC
CDR3 protein: CASRFGATTIDEQYF

V gene: TRBV28
D gene: .
J gene: TRBJ2-2
CDR3 length: 14
clone size: once
CDR3 DNA: TGTGCCAGCGAGGATTTTGCGAACACCGGGGAGCTGTTTTTT
CDR3 protein: CASEDFANTGELFF

V gene: TRBV2
D gene: TRBD1
J gene: TRBJ1-1
CDR3 length: 15
clone size: .
CDR3 DNA: TGTGCCAGCAGGGGACGACAGGGTAGGTACTCTGAAGCTTTCTTT
CDR3 protein: CASRGRQGRYSEAFF

V gene: TRBV5-5
D gene: .
J gene: TRBJ2-1
CDR3 length: 16
clone size: .
CDR3 DNA: TGTGCCAGCAGCTCCTACAGGGTAGCCTCCTACAATGAGCAGTTCTTC
CDR3 protein: CASSSYRVASYNEQFF

V gene: TRBV12-3/TRBV12-4
D gene: TRBD2
J gene: TRBJ2-5
CDR3 length: 17
clone size: .
CDR3 DNA: TGTGCCAGCAGCGAGGTGGGACTAGCGGGAAGTTCCCAGACCCAGTACTTC
CDR3 protein: CASSEVGLAGSSQTQYF

V gene: TRBV29-1
D gene: TRBD1
J gene: TRBJ2-1
CDR3 length: 17
clone size: .
CDR3 DNA: TGCAGCGTTGAAGATCAGGAGGACAGGGTTACCTACAATGAGCAGTTCTTC
CDR3 protein: CSVEDQEDRVTYNEQFF

V gene: TRBV3-1
D gene: .
J gene: TRBJ2-7
CDR3 length: 15
clone size: .
CDR3 DNA: TGTGCCAGCAGCCAAGCCCCCCAAACCTCCTACGAGCAGTACTTC
CDR3 protein: CASSQAPQTSYEQYF

V gene: TRBV19
D gene: .
J gene: TRBJ2-5
CDR3 length: 13
clone size: .
CDR3 DNA: TGTGCCAGTAGTAGCTTTCACGGGGTAACCCAGTACTTC
CDR3 protein: CASSSFHGVTQYF

V gene: TRBV6-6
D gene: TRBD1
J gene: TRBJ1-1
CDR3 length: 13
clone size: .
CDR3 DNA: TGTGCCAGTCGACAGGGGGTAGACACTGAAGCTTTCTTT
CDR3 protein: CASRQGVDTEAFF

V gene: TRBV20-1
D gene: TRBD1
J gene: TRBJ1-2
CDR3 length: 15
clone size: .
CDR3 DNA: TGCAGTGCTAACGATCGGACAGGGTTAACGGATGGCTACACCTTC
CDR3 protein: CSANDRTGLTDGYTF

V gene: TRBV5-6
D gene: .
J gene: TRBJ1-2
CDR3 length: 15
clone size: .
CDR3 DNA: TGTGCCAGCAGCCCCCGGGGGGGGCGTACCTATGGCTACACCTTC
CDR3 protein: CASSPRGGRTYGYTF

V gene: TRBV9
D gene: TRBD2
J gene: TRBJ2-6
CDR3 length: 20
clone size: .
CDR3 DNA: TGTGCCAGCAGCGTAGATCCAGCGGGGGCCTCAAGCTCTGGGGCCAACGTCCTGACTTTC
CDR3 protein: CASSVDPAGASSSGANVLTF

V gene: TRBV10-3
D gene: TRBD1
J gene: TRBJ1-2
CDR3 length: 13
clone size: .
CDR3 DNA: TGTGCCAACAAGGGGGCCGGCGGGTACGCCTACACCTTC
CDR3 protein: CANKGAGGYAYTF

V gene: TRBV27
D gene: TRBD1
J gene: TRBJ1-5
CDR3 length: 16
clone size: few
CDR3 DNA: TGTGCCAGCAGTCACTCCGGGACAGGGGTAGGGCAGCCCCAGCATTTT
CDR3 protein: CASSHSGTGVGQPQHF

V gene: TRBV6-2/TRBV6-3
D gene: .
J gene: TRBJ1-5
CDR3 length: 14
clone size: .
CDR3 DNA: TGTGCCAGCAGGAGGAACAGGGTCGGTCAGCCCCAGCATTTT
CDR3 protein: CASRRNRVGQPQHF

V gene: TRBV6-6
D gene: .
J gene: TRBJ2-5
CDR3 length: 14
clone size: few
CDR3 DNA: TGTGCCAGCAGTCGCACGACGGGACAAGAGACCCAGTACTTC
CDR3 protein: CASSRTTGQETQYF

V gene: TRBV10-3
D gene: .
J gene: TRBJ1-2
CDR3 length: 14
clone size: .
CDR3 DNA: TGTGCCGTCAGTGAGTCGAATGGAGGGGGTGGCTACACCTTC
CDR3 protein: CAVSESNGGGGYTF

V gene: TRBV4-1
D gene: .
J gene: TRBJ2-7
CDR3 length: 13
clone size: .
CDR3 DNA: TGCGCCAGCAGCCCGAGCGTGGTCGCCGAGCAGTACTTC
CDR3 protein: CASSPSVVAEQYF

V gene: TRBV4-3
D gene: .
J gene: TRBJ2-3
CDR3 length: 13
clone size: few
CDR3 DNA: TGCGCCAGCAGCCAAAGGATTCTCGATACGCAGTATTTT
CDR3 protein: CASSQRILDTQYF

V gene: TRBV29-1
D gene: TRBD2
J gene: TRBJ2-7
CDR3 length: 13
clone size: .
CDR3 DNA: TGCAGCGTTGAGCTAGCGGGGAATTACGAGCAGTACTTC
CDR3 protein: CSVELAGNYEQYF

V gene: TRBV20-1
D gene: .
J gene: TRBJ2-7
CDR3 length: 14
clone size: few
CDR3 DNA: TGCAGTGCCCAAAGGCCGGACAGAACCTACGAGCAGTACTTC
CDR3 protein: CSAQRPDRTYEQYF

V gene: TRBV7-3
D gene: TRBD1
J gene: TRBJ1-1
CDR3 length: 14
clone size: .
CDR3 DNA: TGTGCCAGCAGCCCTTCAGGGGGCTACACTGAAGCTTTCTTT
CDR3 protein: CASSPSGGYTEAFF

V gene: TRBV5-5
D gene: .
J gene: TRBJ1-4
CDR3 length: 14
clone size: few
CDR3 DNA: TGTGCCAGCAGCGTTCGGCCCGACCAAGAAAAACTGTTTTTT
CDR3 protein: CASSVRPDQEKLFF

V gene: TRBV7-9
D gene: TRBD1
J gene: TRBJ2-6
CDR3 length: 18
clone size: few
CDR3 DNA: TGTGCCAGCTATCGACCGGGACAGGTGACCTCTGGGGCCAACGTCCTGACTTTC
CDR3 protein: CASYRPGQVTSGANVLTF

V gene: TRBV6-2/TRBV6-3
D gene: .
J gene: TRBJ2-7
CDR3 length: 16
clone size: few
CDR3 DNA: TGTGCCAGCAGCAACCTTCTATCGGACACGGGTTACGAGCAGTACTTC
CDR3 protein: CASSNLLSDTGYEQYF

V gene: TRBV5-1
D gene: TRBD1
J gene: TRBJ2-1
CDR3 length: 14
clone size: .
CDR3 DNA: TGCGCCAGCAGCCCCGGGACAGGGGGAGAGACCCAGTTCTTC
CDR3 protein: CASSPGTGGETQFF